This T cell receptor beta chain was recovered during a study of cytomegalovirus exposure and HLA in healthy donors (dated by TCRdb to about 2017). At the level of the whole study: A later analysis indicated that the 120 validation repertoires were generated on the platform also employed for the 700 or so repertoires of the first cohort. To predict cytomegalovirus infection status, the study combined high-throughput TCR immunosequencing, statistical association of individual TCRs with disease status, and machine learning. A separate validation cohort of roughly 110 different subjects was used in addition to the 666-subject first cohort. The study aimed to test whether cataloging public T cell receptors could reveal signatures of past pathogen exposure.

Note on this clone: The antigen it recognizes is unknown. Per-nucleotide qualities are absent, and no much larger clonotype sits a single base away.

The library relied on the immunoSEQ multiplex PCR assay. Per the original workflow: A statistical classification framework was built to diagnose cytomegalovirus status from the catalog of TCR beta chain sequences. TCRdb took over this immuneACCESS table, retaining in-frame rearrangements with V and J assigned. Such tables are incomplete; in checked studies, under half of the missing clones stem from an unresolved V gene, and the remainder is unexplained. V and J calls plus clone size are reproduced from that table; the DNA served to infer D and trimming. This sample gives more than 250,000 clones in total; approximately 90% of them show up just once. The ten largest clones represent around 0.84% of the sample. Study-wide conclusions, independent of this receptor: In both the original and validation cohorts, the classifier was reported to diagnose cytomegalovirus status with high specificity and sensitivity. The study gave a list of 150 to 200 TCR beta chains associated with cytomegalovirus. In a later analysis, TCRs clustered in the first cohort were found to also tend to co-occur in the 130 or so validation repertoires, with approximately 93% of cluster scores above 0. According to the authors, the approach could potentially be generalized to other disease states and immunological phenotypes. The validation cohort had no HLA typing available for a later analysis, so co-occurrence within that cohort was assessed over all 130 or so repertoires. A few of the identified cytomegalovirus-associated TCR beta chains were confirmed in vitro to be specific for cytomegalovirus antigens. Most TCR sequences were seen in very few donors, while some public TCRs were found in many individuals.

The germline V gene gives CDR1 as SGHRS and CDR2 as YFSETQ. V is pared back by 1 base and J by 2 bases, with 9 bases lying between the germline termini. The CDR3 covers 14 residues, taking in both the cysteine and the phenylalanine. Only CDR3 DNA is held: 42 bases, read in frame from base 1. The donors were included in the validation cohort of approximately 120 subjects, a group kept apart from the approximately 650-subject first cohort. The chain is made from TRBV5-1 and TRBJ1-1; the D gene is perhaps TRBD1, on 6 matching bases. The source material was PBMCs. This TCR was recovered from a woman in her late teens or twenties in good health and CMV-seronegative. For the CDR3, the sequence is CASSLLTGNTEAFF. The DNA sequence reads TGCGCCAGCAGCTTGTTGACAGGCAACACTGAAGCTTTCTTT.